These 31 T cell receptor beta chains were all obtained from the same sample, sequenced in a study of identical twins. TCRdb re-derived calls from the 5' RACE reads in MiXCR, one entry per CDR3 protein. Of 1.5 million to 2 million distinct CDR3 sequences listed, 32% were seen once; the top ten hold more than 0.25%. Sequencing used cord blood. Receptors originate from a newborn girl in good health.

V usage is TRBV20-1 and J usage is TRBJ1-2; D call uncertain. V lost 1 base and J 1 base, leaving 10 bases between the germline ends. The germline gives CDR1 DFQATT, CDR2 SNEGSKA (reference sequence). This CDR3 comprises 14 residues. The CDR3 protein is CSARGASLNYGYTF. The CDR3 DNA follows: TGCAGTGCTAGAGGCGCCTCCCTTAACTATGGCTACACCTTC.

This clonotype has just a few counts. The rearrangement links TRBV5-1 to TRBJ2-7, with a tentative D call TRBD1 (5 bases). Trimming took off 3 bases at V and 3 bases at J, with 16 bases between the two ends. The CDR3 contains 15 residues. Germline assignment: CDR1 SGHRS and CDR2 YFSETQ. The CDR3 sequence: CASSWGLERGYEQYF. The CDR3 nucleotides are TGCGCCAGCAGCTGGGGTCTAGAAAGGGGCTACGAGCAGTACTTC.

This clonotype came up a few times. V gene TRBV10-3 combines with J gene TRBJ1-5, with D unclear. Germline V gene lookup returns CDR1 ENHRY and CDR2 SYGVKD. There are 13 residues in the CDR3. V lost 4 bases and J lost 4, with 8 bases in between. DNA for the CDR3: TGTGCCATCAGTGTCGTGGGGAATCAGCCCCAGCATTTT. This gives the protein CAISVVGNQPQHF.

V usage is TRBV28 and J usage is TRBJ2-5; 8 positions agree with TRBD1. Germline assignment: CDR1 MDHEN and CDR2 SYDVKM. The CDR3 is 14 amino acids. The ends lost 6 bases at V and 4 bases at J; junction bases unmatched: 7. The CDR3, as DNA: TGTGCCAGCAGACGGACAGGGAGTCGAGAGACCCAGTACTTC. Its translation: CASRRTGSRETQYF.

This clonotype has just a few counts. CDR3 sequence reads: CASTTTPRRDLSEAFF. The CDR3 DNA reads TGTGCCAGCACCACGACTCCGCGGAGGGATCTATCTGAAGCTTTCTTT. The V call is TRBV7-2, the J call TRBJ1-1; D is uncertain. Trimming removed 7 bases from V and 6 bases from J, with 24 bases in between. The CDR3 runs to 16 residues. Germline V gene sequence: CDR1 SGHTA, CDR2 FQGNSA.

This rearrangement joins TRBV5-1 to TRBJ2-3; 7 nucleotides align to TRBD1. The V gene's germline CDR1 is SGHRS and CDR2 YFSETQ. The V segment lost 4 bases and the J segment 2 bases; nucleotides outside the gene matches: 7. The CDR3 runs to 15 residues. The CDR3 nucleotides are TGCGCCAGCAGCCTATACAGGGGACCCACAGATACGCAGTATTTT. Its protein is CASSLYRGPTDTQYF.

V usage is TRBV28 and J usage is TRBJ2-5; TRBD1 matches 11 bases. The CDR3 has 18 residues. V shed 4 bases, J shed 1 base, and the junction held 11 bases outside the gene matches. Germline values: CDR1 MDHEN, CDR2 SYDVKM. The CDR3 region is CASSSGTGGRGAQETQYF. For the CDR3, the DNA is TGTGCCAGCAGTTCCGGGACAGGGGGACGTGGGGCCCAAGAGACCCAGTACTTC.

The CDR3 DNA sequence: TGTGCCAGCTTGGACAGTTCTGGAAACACCATATATTTT. It is translated as CASLDSSGNTIYF. The chain has TRBV7-9 and TRBJ1-3; D perhaps matches TRBD1 (6 bases). There are 13 residues in the CDR3. V lost 8 bases and J lost 1, with 9 bases in between. In germline, CDR1 is SEHNR, CDR2 FQNEAQ (reference sequence).

Remarks on this clonotype: Given a much more abundant clone one base away, this may be a read error. The chain recombines TRBV18 with TRBJ2-5; 11 bases line up with TRBD2. The germline CDR1 and CDR2 sequences are KGHSH and LQKENI. There are 16 residues in the CDR3. The CDR3 nucleotides are TGTGCCGGCTCACCGCCGGGACTAGCGGTACAAGAGACCCAGTACTTC. This sequence encodes CAGSPPGLAVQETQYF.

The sample holds a few counts of this clonotype. The CDR3 protein is CASSQRGTGRGYTF. The CDR3 bases are TGTGCCAGCAGCCAGAGGGGGACAGGACGTGGCTACACCTTC. V is TRBV11-1 and J is TRBJ1-2; 8 bases fit TRBD1. The V segment lost 5 bases and the J segment 7 bases; nucleotides outside the gene matches: 9. The CDR3 is made up of 14 amino acids. Looked up from germline, CDR1 is SGHAT and CDR2 is FQDESV (reference sequence).

This clonotype has only a few counts. V and J are TRBV29-1 and TRBJ2-7; D is possibly TRBD1 (6 bases). With 4 bases removed from V and 2 bases from J, the gap between germline ends came to 30 bases. This CDR3 spans 19 amino acids. Germline V gives CDR1 SQVTM, CDR2 ANQGSEA. The CDR3 spells CSVVVRPPSKWDTAYEQYF. CDR3 coding DNA: TGCAGCGTTGTCGTACGGCCCCCTAGTAAATGGGACACCGCCTACGAGCAGTACTTC.

This clonotype has only a few counts. CDR3 DNA sequence: TGCGCCAGCAGCCAAGTGGAGGCGGGATCTGACATTCAGTACTTC. The encoded protein is CASSQVEAGSDIQYF. This chain uses TRBV4-1 with TRBJ2-4; the D gene is possibly TRBD2 (6 bases). The CDR3 loop spans 15 amino acids. From germline, CDR1 is MGHRA and CDR2 YSYEKL. Trimming left V 1 base short and J 8 bases short, with 15 bases between.

This clonotype came up many times. V gene TRBV5-1 combines with J gene TRBJ2-7; 12 positions agree with TRBD2. Looked up from germline, CDR1 is SGHRS and CDR2 is YFSETQ. Trimming took 2 bases from V and 2 from J; bases not matched to a gene: 2. CDR3 length: 15 residues. CDR3 DNA: TGCGCCAGCAGCTTCCTAGCGGGGGGGACCTACGAGCAGTACTTC. Translating it yields CASSFLAGGTYEQYF.

The rearrangement links TRBV9 to TRBJ2-1; tentatively, D is TRBD1 or TRBD2 (6 bases each). Trimming left V 3 bases short and J 0 bases short, with 16 bases between. Germline V gene lookup returns CDR1 SGDLS and CDR2 YYNGEE. The CDR3 runs to 17 residues. CDR3 nucleotides: TGTGCCAGCAGCGCCCTCGGGGGCAGAAGCTCCTACAATGAGCAGTTCTTC. Its translation: CASSALGGRSSYNEQFF.

This clonotype turned up a few times. CDR3 bases: TGCAGTGCTAGGCTACTAGCGGGGGGCACAGATACGCAGTATTTT. Translation: CSARLLAGGTDTQYF. The rearrangement links TRBV20-1 to TRBJ2-3; TRBD2 matches at 11 bases. Germline CDR1 DFQATT, CDR2 SNEGSKA (reference sequence). The CDR3 length is 15 residues. V shed 3 bases, J shed 1 base, and the junction held 3 bases outside the gene matches.

The V gene is TRBV27, the J gene TRBJ1-6; a weak D match, TRBD1 (5 bases). V shed 5 bases and J shed 2 bases, with 13 bases lying between them. This CDR3 region has 16 residues. Germline V gene sequence: CDR1 MNHEY, CDR2 SMNVEV (reference sequence). The CDR3 DNA reads TGTGCCAGCAGTCCGACGACAGCCCCCTATAATTCACCCCTCCACTTT. It translates to CASSPTTAPYNSPLHF.

The chain carries TRBV20-1 and TRBJ2-5; the D is unclear. Germline values: CDR1 DFQATT, CDR2 SNEGSKA (reference sequence). Trimming took 4 bases from V and 11 from J, leaving 14 bases between them. The CDR3 spans 11 residues. In DNA form, the CDR3 reads TGCAGTGCTACTTTCTTCGATGAGCAGTACTTC. Amino acids: CSATFFDEQYF.

V and J are TRBV6-5 and TRBJ2-7; D uncertain. The V end was cut by 2 bases, the J end by 0 bases, with 20 bases between. CDR1 MNHEY and CDR2 SVGAGI come from the germline V gene. The CDR3 has 18 amino acids. The CDR3 here is CASSYGVLQPKSSYEQYF. For the CDR3, the DNA is TGTGCCAGCAGTTACGGGGTCTTACAGCCCAAGAGCTCCTACGAGCAGTACTTC.

This chain links TRBV21-1 with TRBJ1-2; the table's TRBD1 call for D was not verified on the DNA. TRBV21-1 is termed a pseudogene. CDR3 size: 15 residues. This CDR3 is CACSTPHRGRSGYTF. CDR3 nucleotide sequence: TGTGCCTGCAGCACCCCCCACAGGGGCAGGAGTGGCTACACCTTC.

The chain links TRBV27 to TRBJ2-7, with 13 bases that match TRBD2. Trimming at V came to 4 bases and at J to 6 bases, leaving 9 bases not matched to a gene. The CDR3 has 16 residues. The V gene's germline CDR1 is MNHEY and CDR2 SMNVEV (reference sequence). In nucleotides, the CDR3 is TGTGCCAGCAGTTCCCTACTAGCGGGAGGGCCCTCCGAGCAGTACTTC. It yields the protein CASSSLLAGGPSEQYF.

The rearrangement links TRBV4-2 to TRBJ2-3; 9 nucleotides match TRBD2. In germline, CDR1 is LGHNA, CDR2 YNFKEQ. Trimming took 1 base from V and 0 from J; bases not matched to a gene: 2. This CDR3 is 16 amino acids long. The CDR3 reads CASSQATSGSTDTQYF. CDR3 DNA sequence: TGTGCCAGCAGCCAAGCGACTAGCGGTAGCACAGATACGCAGTATTTT.

The chain combines TRBV19 with TRBJ2-7; D gene unclear. The V end was cut by 0 bases, the J end by 7 bases, with 19 bases between. Germline V gives CDR1 LNHDA, CDR2 SQIVND (reference sequence). The CDR3 runs to 16 residues. For the CDR3, the DNA is TGTGCCAGTAGTATAGAGGGCGGTAGCCCTTACAATGAGCAGTACTTC. It is translated as CASSIEGGSPYNEQYF.

This clonotype was observed a handful of times. The genes are TRBV13 and TRBJ2-3; TRBD2 matches 12 bases. CDR3 length: 17 residues. The trim removed 2 bases at V and 3 bases at J, leaving 6 bases unmatched. CDR1 is PRHDT, CDR2 FYEKMQ, per germline (reference sequence). The CDR3 is CASSLLAGGPKTDTQYF. CDR3 DNA sequence: TGTGCCAGCAGCTTACTAGCGGGGGGGCCGAAGACAGATACGCAGTATTTT.

Here the CDR3 reads CASGLGGSYNEQYF. The CDR3 nucleotides read TGTGCCAGCGGTCTCGGGGGGTCCTACAATGAGCAGTACTTC. The chain carries TRBV7-9 and TRBJ2-1, with TRBD2 identical over 7 bases. The end of the DNA is better explained by TRBJ2-7, so the J call may be wrong. CDR1 and CDR2 from the germline V gene are SEHNR and FQNEAQ (reference sequence). The CDR3 extends over 14 amino acids.

J is TRBJ2-3 and V is TRBV4-3; 7 nucleotides match TRBD2. Losses at the gene ends were 0 bases for V and 7 bases for J; bases not matched to a gene: 10. The CDR3 totals 16 residues. From germline, CDR1 is LGHNA and CDR2 YSLEER. CDR3 bases: TGCGCCAGCAGCCAAGATCGGGGGGTCCTGGGGAATACGCAGTATTTT. Its translation: CASSQDRGVLGNTQYF.

This clonotype was observed a handful of times. The chain recombines TRBV14 with TRBJ2-5, with D unresolved. Trimming took off 2 bases at V and 5 bases at J, with 12 bases between the two ends. The CDR3 covers 14 residues. Germline-derived CDR1 and CDR2 are SGHDN and FVKESK. The CDR3 spells CASSQWGFSETQYF. The DNA for the CDR3 is TGTGCCAGCAGCCAATGGGGTTTTAGCGAGACCCAGTACTTC.

V gene TRBV7-2 combines with J gene TRBJ1-2, with D perhaps matching TRBD1 (6 bases). The CDR3 has 17 amino acids. V was clipped by 2 bases and J by 0 bases, with 16 bases between them. Germline V lookup: CDR1 SGHTA, CDR2 FQGNSA. CDR3 sequence reads: CASSLRGAGPANYGYTF. The CDR3 region has the DNA TGTGCCAGCAGCTTAAGGGGGGCAGGGCCAGCTAACTATGGCTACACCTTC.

In regard to this clonotype: The germline gene is not matched at one end of the junction; a read error may be the cause. The gene calls are TRBV20-1 and TRBJ1-6; a possible D gene is TRBD1 (6 bases). CDR1 and CDR2 (germline): DFQATT, SNEGSKA (reference sequence). The CDR3 runs to 16 residues. CDR3 region: CSARVLWAGESSPPHF. For the CDR3, the DNA is TGCAGTGCTAGAGTTTTATGGGCAGGGGAGTCTTCACCCCCCCACTTT.

In this sample, this clonotype turned up a few times. The rearrangement uses TRBV12-3 or TRBV12-4 and TRBJ2-7; D not certain. CDR3 size: 14 residues. The ends were cut back, 5 bases at V and 1 base at J, with 12 bases in the middle. The CDR3 DNA reads as TGTGCCAGCAGTCACAGCCAATGGTCCTACGAGCAGTACTTC. This codes for CASSHSQWSYEQYF.

This chain joins TRBV25-1 and TRBJ2-1; 10 nucleotides agree with TRBD2. V lost 3 bases and J lost 2; bases outside the gene matches: 4. Germline lookup yields CDR1 MGHDK and CDR2 SYGVNS. This CDR3 comprises 16 residues. The CDR3 sequence is CASSDLTSGTYNEQFF. Here the CDR3 DNA reads TGTGCCAGCAGTGACCTAACTAGCGGGACCTACAATGAGCAGTTCTTC.

The rearrangement uses TRBV13 and TRBJ2-7, with TRBD2 as a possible D gene (7 bases). V was shortened by 5 bases and J by 3 bases, with 23 bases between the two germline ends. Germline CDR1 reads PRHDT; CDR2 reads FYEKMQ (reference sequence). The CDR3 runs 17 residues. The CDR3 bases are TGTGCCAGCAGCAAAGAGGGGGTGCGGGAGTTTTTCTACGAGCAGTACTTC. This encodes CASSKEGVREFFYEQYF.